The 2 T cell receptor beta chains reported below all come from one sample, sequenced in a study of blood T cell repertoires in COVID-19. This table comes from immunoSEQ multiplex PCR, and its TCRdb copy is limited to in-frame clones, with some not included. Of around 71,000 clones in the sample, around 85% were seen once. Sequenced input: peripheral blood. These receptors were obtained from a man between 65 and 80 years old with acute or convalescent COVID-19.

The V gene is TRBV28, the J gene TRBJ2-3; maybe TRBD2 (6 bases). V shed 2 bases and J shed 15 bases, with 15 bases lying between them. CDR1 and CDR2 from the germline V gene are MDHEN and SYDVKM. The CDR3 is 12 residues long. CDR3 sequence reads: CASSLRLATPYF. For the CDR3, the DNA is TGTGCCAGCAGTTTACGGCTAGCGACTCCTTATTTT.

This clone appeared a single time. The V and J genes are TRBV11-3 and TRBJ2-1, with 9 bases lining up with TRBD2. The CDR3 is made up of 12 amino acids. CDR1 and CDR2 from the germline V gene are SGHNT and YENEEA. Trimming removed 4 bases from V and 12 bases from J; junction bases left unmatched: 4. In DNA, the CDR3 is TGTGCCAGCAGCTCACCGGGACTAGCGCAGTTCTTC. Translation: CASSSPGLAQFF.